The rows below give T cell receptor beta chains drawn from one sample of a study of T cell responses to AZD1222 COVID-19 vaccine. Sequencing was performed with immunoSEQ multiplex PCR; in TCRdb, only in-frame clones are kept and a portion is missing. The table lists around 90,000 clones, around nine tenths of them singletons. The material sequenced was peripheral blood, taken on day 0 of AZD1222 vaccination. The receptors were sampled from an adult in good health. Both conserved end residues are part of each CDR3. The order of the fields is J gene, V gene, D gene, clone size, CDR3 protein, CDR3 DNA. The D gene is left open where the match is weak. A clone size is listed for some rows: how often the clone was seen (once, few, many), or a class if it is expanded.

>TRBJ1-5|TRBV20-1|.|few
CRPLVGDRHF
TGCAGACCGCTAGTTGGGGACCGGCATTTT
>TRBJ1-2|TRBV10-2|.|.
CASSDVGQNYGYTF
TGCGCCAGCAGTGACGTGGGGCAGAACTATGGCTACACCTTC
>TRBJ2-7|TRBV7-3|.|.
CASSPRGRVSYEQYF
TGTGCCAGCAGCCCCAGGGGCAGGGTATCCTACGAGCAGTACTTC
>TRBJ1-3|TRBV9|TRBD1|few
CASSVRGGTGFSGNTIYF
TGTGCCAGCAGCGTTCGTGGCGGGACAGGATTCTCTGGAAACACCATATATTTT
>TRBJ2-7|TRBV19|.|.
CASSLRYDSYEQYF
TGTGCCAGTAGTCTCCGGTATGACTCCTACGAGCAGTACTTC
>TRBJ1-2|TRBV20-1|.|few
CSASRDGYTF
TGCAGTGCTAGTAGGGACGGCTACACCTTC
>TRBJ1-6|TRBV7-9|.|.
CASRDVSPTPYNSPLHF
TGTGCCAGCAGGGATGTGTCACCCACTCCCTATAATTCACCCCTCCACTTT
>TRBJ1-2|TRBV19|.|few
CASSIGTSYGYTF
TGTGCCAGTAGTATAGGGACTTCCTATGGCTACACCTTC
>TRBJ2-7|TRBV7-9|.|.
CASSLEYEQYF
TGTGCCAGCAGCTTAGAATACGAGCAGTACTTC
>TRBJ2-1|TRBV5-1|TRBD2|.
CASSSTSGGASYNEQFF
TGCGCCAGCAGCTCAACTAGCGGGGGGGCTTCCTACAATGAGCAGTTCTTC
>TRBJ2-7|TRBV5-1|.|.
CASSLSPSYEQYF
TGCGCCAGCAGCTTGAGTCCCTCCTACGAGCAGTACTTC
>TRBJ2-1|TRBV5-1|.|.
CASSLGGVMKNEQFF
TGCGCCAGCAGCTTGGGAGGGGTGATGAAGAATGAGCAGTTCTTC
>TRBJ2-2|TRBV6-2/TRBV6-3|TRBD1|.
CASSSDRGRVRTGELFF
TGTGCCAGCAGTTCCGACAGGGGGCGAGTGCGGACCGGGGAGCTGTTTTTT
>TRBJ1-2|TRBV13|.|few
CASSPTRDVRYTF
TGTGCCAGCAGCCCGACTAGGGACGTTCGCTACACCTTC
>TRBJ2-4|TRBV7-8|TRBD1|.
CASSSSGTGGFQYF
TGTGCCAGCAGCTCCTCCGGGACAGGGGGGTTTCAGTACTTC
>TRBJ1-4|TRBV3-1/TRBV3-2|.|.
CASSQLGFATNEKLFF
TGTGCCAGCAGCCAGCTGGGATTTGCAACTAATGAAAAACTGTTTTTT
>TRBJ2-7|TRBV3-1/TRBV3-2|TRBD2|once
CASSQDVTRGAYEQYF
TGTGCCAGCAGCCAAGATGTTACGCGGGGGGCCTACGAGCAGTACTTC
>TRBJ2-7|TRBV29-1|TRBD1|once
CSVWTGGSYEQYF
TGCAGCGTCTGGACAGGGGGTTCCTACGAGCAGTACTTC